The rows below give T cell receptor beta chains drawn from one sample of a study of blood T cell repertoires in COVID-19. TCRdb's copy holds only in-frame clones and misses some; the assay was immunoSEQ multiplex PCR. The data show under 150,000 clones, 70% to 90% seen once. Sequencing was performed on peripheral blood. These receptors were collected from a man aged 40-49 years with acute or convalescent COVID-19. CDR3s include the opening cysteine and the closing phenylalanine or tryptophan. A D gene is named only where the DNA matches it firmly. Some rows mark clone size as missing; the rest say once, few, many or name a class of expanded clone.

d_gene: TRBD1
v_gene: TRBV30
len: 14
j_gene: TRBJ1-4
abundance: -
CDR3aa: CAWGTGATNEKLFF
CDR3nt: TGTGCCTGGGGGACAGGGGCAACTAATGAAAAACTGTTTTTT

d_gene: -
v_gene: TRBV7-2
len: 14
j_gene: TRBJ1-2
abundance: -
CDR3aa: CASSAGTTNYGYTF
CDR3nt: TGTGCCAGCAGCGCTGGGACAACAAACTATGGCTACACCTTC

d_gene: TRBD1
v_gene: TRBV24-1
len: 18
j_gene: TRBJ1-1
abundance: -
CDR3aa: CATSDLLGTVRGNTEAFF
CDR3nt: TGTGCCACCAGTGATTTGTTAGGGACAGTTAGGGGGAACACTGAAGCTTTCTTT

d_gene: -
v_gene: TRBV5-4
len: 14
j_gene: TRBJ2-3
abundance: once
CDR3aa: CASSREGVADTQYF
CDR3nt: TGTGCCAGCAGCCGAGAGGGAGTGGCAGATACGCAGTATTTT

d_gene: -
v_gene: TRBV19
len: 15
j_gene: TRBJ2-6
abundance: once
CDR3aa: CASSIGVSGANVLTF
CDR3nt: TGTGCCAGTAGTATAGGCGTCTCTGGGGCCAACGTCCTGACTTTC

d_gene: TRBD2
v_gene: TRBV4-2
len: 15
j_gene: TRBJ2-1
abundance: -
CDR3aa: CASSQDLAGGTEQFF
CDR3nt: TGTGCCAGCAGCCAAGATCTAGCGGGGGGGACTGAGCAGTTCTTC

d_gene: TRBD1
v_gene: TRBV7-2
len: 16
j_gene: TRBJ2-7
abundance: -
CDR3aa: CASSLDRAGGGYEQYF
CDR3nt: TGTGCCAGCAGCTTAGATAGGGCAGGGGGCGGGTACGAGCAGTACTTC

d_gene: -
v_gene: TRBV7-3
len: 14
j_gene: TRBJ2-3
abundance: -
CDR3aa: CASSLRGETDTQYF
CDR3nt: TGTGCCAGCAGCTTAAGGGGCGAGACAGATACGCAGTATTTT

d_gene: TRBD1
v_gene: TRBV18
len: 13
j_gene: TRBJ1-2
abundance: -
CDR3aa: CASSPGQGIGYTF
CDR3nt: TGTGCCAGCTCACCCGGACAGGGAATCGGCTACACCTTC

d_gene: TRBD1
v_gene: TRBV30
len: 16
j_gene: TRBJ2-1
abundance: -
CDR3aa: CAWRPQGTGGNNEQFF
CDR3nt: TGTGCCTGGAGACCACAAGGGACAGGTGGGAACAATGAGCAGTTCTTC

d_gene: -
v_gene: TRBV19
len: 12
j_gene: TRBJ1-2
abundance: -
CDR3aa: CASSLGHYGYTF
CDR3nt: TGTGCCAGTAGTCTTGGGCACTATGGCTACACCTTC

d_gene: -
v_gene: TRBV24-1
len: 15
j_gene: TRBJ2-2
abundance: once
CDR3aa: CATSEGGAGTGELFF
CDR3nt: TGTGCCACCAGTGAAGGGGGAGCGGGGACCGGGGAGCTGTTTTTT

d_gene: TRBD1
v_gene: TRBV23-1
len: 11
j_gene: TRBJ2-7
abundance: -
CDR3aa: CASTNRGRGCF
CDR3nt: TGCGCCAGCACCAACAGGGGGCGAGGGTGCTTC

d_gene: TRBD1
v_gene: TRBV19
len: 15
j_gene: TRBJ1-2
abundance: -
CDR3aa: CASGGYTQGEGGYTF
CDR3nt: TGTGCCAGTGGAGGTTACACACAGGGGGAAGGTGGCTACACCTTC

d_gene: -
v_gene: TRBV6-1
len: 14
j_gene: TRBJ1-4
abundance: -
CDR3aa: CASSDQSYNEKLFF
CDR3nt: TGTGCCAGCAGTGACCAAAGCTATAATGAAAAACTGTTTTTT

d_gene: -
v_gene: TRBV7-2
len: 14
j_gene: TRBJ2-7
abundance: once
CDR3aa: CASSLAARSYEQYF
CDR3nt: TGTGCCAGCAGCTTAGCGGCCAGGTCCTACGAGCAGTACTTC

d_gene: -
v_gene: TRBV2
len: 14
j_gene: TRBJ2-3
abundance: few
CDR3aa: CASTGAGGTDTQYF
CDR3nt: TGTGCCAGCACCGGGGCAGGGGGCACAGATACGCAGTATTTT

d_gene: TRBD1
v_gene: TRBV3-1/TRBV3-2
len: 13
j_gene: TRBJ1-2
abundance: -
CDR3aa: CASREGTAYGYTF
CDR3nt: TGTGCCAGCAGAGAGGGGACAGCTTATGGCTACACCTTC

d_gene: TRBD2
v_gene: TRBV3-1/TRBV3-2
len: 15
j_gene: TRBJ2-5
abundance: -
CDR3aa: CASGGGTSGQETQYF
CDR3nt: TGTGCCAGCGGAGGGGGGACTAGCGGACAAGAGACCCAGTACTTC

d_gene: -
v_gene: TRBV20-1
len: 11
j_gene: TRBJ2-1
abundance: once
CDR3aa: CSCGSYNEQFF
CDR3nt: TGCAGTTGCGGCTCCTACAATGAGCAGTTCTTC

d_gene: TRBD2
v_gene: TRBV5-1
len: 14
j_gene: TRBJ2-1
abundance: -
CDR3aa: CASGLAGGRNEQFF
CDR3nt: TGCGCCAGCGGACTAGCGGGGGGGCGAAATGAGCAGTTCTTC

d_gene: -
v_gene: TRBV6-5
len: 15
j_gene: TRBJ2-2
abundance: -
CDR3aa: CASMKGLANTGELFF
CDR3nt: TGTGCCAGCATGAAAGGACTCGCGAACACCGGGGAGCTGTTTTTT

d_gene: TRBD2
v_gene: TRBV24-1
len: 17
j_gene: TRBJ2-1
abundance: -
CDR3aa: CATSDPGTSGGANEQFF
CDR3nt: TGTGCCACCAGTGACCCCGGGACTAGCGGGGGGGCGAATGAGCAGTTCTTC

d_gene: -
v_gene: TRBV7-6
len: 15
j_gene: TRBJ1-3
abundance: -
CDR3aa: CASRRGGEPGNTIYF
CDR3nt: TGTGCCAGCCGTAGGGGGGGGGAGCCTGGAAACACCATATATTTT

d_gene: -
v_gene: TRBV3-1/TRBV3-2
len: 14
j_gene: TRBJ1-6
abundance: -
CDR3aa: CASSQERYREGLHF
CDR3nt: TGTGCCAGCAGCCAAGAGAGATACCGGGAGGGTCTCCACTTT

d_gene: -
v_gene: TRBV5-1
len: 13
j_gene: TRBJ1-2
abundance: -
CDR3aa: CASSFHFFYGYTF
CDR3nt: TGCGCCAGCAGCTTTCATTTTTTCTATGGCTACACCTTC

d_gene: -
v_gene: TRBV7-2
len: 15
j_gene: TRBJ1-3
abundance: -
CDR3aa: CASSLAGGFGNTIYF
CDR3nt: TGTGCCAGCAGCCTAGCGGGAGGCTTCGGCAACACCATATATTTT

d_gene: -
v_gene: TRBV3-1/TRBV3-2
len: 13
j_gene: TRBJ1-2
abundance: -
CDR3aa: CASSQGGSGGYTF
CDR3nt: TGTGCCAGCAGCCAGGGGGGGTCGGGTGGCTACACCTTC

d_gene: TRBD1
v_gene: TRBV19
len: 17
j_gene: TRBJ2-7
abundance: once
CDR3aa: CASSITPPTGSPYEQYF
CDR3nt: TGTGCCAGTAGTATAACCCCTCCGACAGGGAGCCCCTACGAGCAGTACTTC

d_gene: TRBD1
v_gene: TRBV6-5
len: 16
j_gene: TRBJ1-2
abundance: -
CDR3aa: CASSYGTGGIQSGYTF
CDR3nt: TGTGCCAGCAGTTACGGGACAGGGGGGATTCAGAGTGGCTACACCTTC

d_gene: -
v_gene: TRBV1
len: 16
j_gene: TRBJ2-5
abundance: -
CDR3aa: CTTTGLAGGDQETQYF
CDR3nt: TGCACCACCACCGGACTAGCGGGGGGAGACCAAGAGACCCAGTACTTC

d_gene: -
v_gene: TRBV7-3
len: 16
j_gene: TRBJ1-3
abundance: -
CDR3aa: CASSEQGPRSGNTIYF
CDR3nt: TGTGCCAGCAGCGAACAGGGACCGCGCTCTGGAAACACCATATATTTT

d_gene: -
v_gene: TRBV10-3
len: 12
j_gene: TRBJ1-1
abundance: -
CDR3aa: CAIGGMNTEAFF
CDR3nt: TGTGCCATCGGGGGGATGAACACTGAAGCTTTCTTT

d_gene: -
v_gene: TRBV7-2
len: 14
j_gene: TRBJ1-4
abundance: once
CDR3aa: CASSLAFVNEKLFF
CDR3nt: TGTGCCAGCAGCTTAGCCTTCGTTAATGAAAAACTGTTTTTT

d_gene: -
v_gene: TRBV30
len: 13
j_gene: TRBJ1-3
abundance: -
CDR3aa: CAWSEGPGNTIYF
CDR3nt: TGTGCCTGGAGTGAGGGGCCTGGAAACACCATATATTTT

d_gene: -
v_gene: TRBV30
len: 12
j_gene: TRBJ2-1
abundance: -
CDR3aa: CAWNPGGNEQFF
CDR3nt: TGTGCCTGGAACCCCGGGGGAAATGAGCAGTTCTTC

d_gene: TRBD2
v_gene: TRBV30
len: 14
j_gene: TRBJ2-7
abundance: -
CDR3aa: CAWSVGVGGGEQYF
CDR3nt: TGTGCCTGGAGTGTAGGTGTCGGGGGAGGGGAGCAGTACTTC